This TCR beta chain was recovered during a study of technical replicates of blood from a few donors. Assay: immunoSEQ multiplex PCR; the TCRdb copy retains only in-frame clones and omits some. The table records 75,000 to 100,000 clones, approximately 95% of them present only once. The germline V gene encodes CDR1 SEHNR and CDR2 FQNEAQ (reference sequence). This CDR3 has 15 residues. V was trimmed by 2 bases and J by 6 bases, leaving 13 bases between them. V and J are TRBV7-9 and TRBJ2-2; D is ambiguous. The receptor's source is a human donor in good health. Sequencing was carried out using T cells isolated from PBMCs. The CDR3 region has the DNA TGTGCCAGCAGCTTATCCCTAAATCTCGCCGGGGAGCTGTTTTTT. This codes for CASSLSLNLAGELFF.